This TCR beta chain was sequenced for a study of T cells in Graves' hyperthyroidism and ophthalmopathy. The source material, RNA transcripts, was used to amplify TCR beta CDR3 regions. In the first-round RT-PCR of the TCR CDR3, the HTBI primer set was used. TCRdb used MiXCR to reprocess the multiplex PCR reads, holding one entry per CDR3 protein. The sample has about 340,000 distinct CDR3 sequences, about 20% seen once. Absence of ophthalmopathy progression within 18 months defined stable Graves' hyperthyroidism. Germline CDR1 reads WNHNN; CDR2 reads SYGVQD (reference sequence). V was pared by 5 bases and J by 10 bases, with 20 bases between. CDR3 length: 14 residues. In the case of this clonotype: Antigen: not known.

Whole-study findings and limits: Blood also contained most expanded thyroid clonotypes above 0.001.

Sequenced sample: blood. This receptor was identified in a woman between 45 and 65 years old with Graves' hyperthyroidism. The chain is built from TRBV10-1 and TRBJ1-1; a weak D match, TRBD1 (5 bases). The CDR3 DNA sequence: TGCGCCAGCAGTACCGGGCAGAGGCCCCAGGGAGCTTTCTTT. Protein: CASSTGQRPQGAFF.